A single sample gave rise to the 19 T cell receptor beta chains below, sequenced in a study of T cells after yellow fever vaccination. TCRdb analysed the 5' RACE reads with MiXCR anew, one entry per CDR3 protein. The table shows about 500,000 distinct CDR3 sequences, with 17% occurring only once. The sample consisted of PBMCs, taken about 5 days after the first yellow fever vaccination. The receptors were gathered from a man younger than 35 who received the YFV17D yellow fever vaccine.

This clonotype has only a few counts. The V call is TRBV29-1, the J call TRBJ1-6, with TRBD1 matching 7 bases. The CDR3 has 13 amino acids. The ends lost 7 bases at V and 10 bases at J; junction bases unmatched: 10. Germline V lookup: CDR1 SQVTM, CDR2 ANQGSEA. Written as DNA, the CDR3 is TGCAGCGCACGACAGGGTCCAGGGTCACCCCTCCACTTT. Translation: CSARQGPGSPLHF.

The chain is built from TRBV11-3 and TRBJ2-5; tentatively, D is TRBD2 (5 bases). V was cut by 3 bases and J by 3 bases, with 14 bases left in between. The germline gives CDR1 SGHNT, CDR2 YENEEA. The CDR3 totals 15 residues. The CDR3 nucleotides are TGTGCCAGCAGCTTGGTTAGGACTCCTAAAGAGACCCAGTACTTC. Residues: CASSLVRTPKETQYF.

Ten or more counts support this clonotype. V gene TRBV9 combines with J gene TRBJ2-3; 15 bases fit TRBD2. V was clipped by 3 bases and J by 6 bases; unmatched bases: 14. The length of the CDR3 is 19 residues. Germline V gene data show CDR1 as SGDLS and CDR2 as YYNGEE. This CDR3 reads CASSARTSGGARPLDTQYF. CDR3 nucleotides: TGTGCCAGCAGCGCCCGGACTAGCGGGGGGGCCCGGCCATTGGATACGCAGTATTTT.

This clonotype was seen repeatedly, ten times or more. This CDR3 is CASSRNRENTEAFF. The CDR3 bases are TGTGCCAGCAGCAGAAACAGGGAAAACACTGAAGCTTTCTTT. The rearrangement links TRBV7-3 to TRBJ1-1, with a possible D match to TRBD1 (6 bases). Germline V gives CDR1 SGHTA, CDR2 FQGTGA. V lost 5 bases, J lost 2 bases, and 12 bases lay in between. The CDR3 is 14 residues long.

The J gene is TRBJ1-2, the V gene TRBV29-1; 8 nucleotides match TRBD1. The trim removed 7 bases at V and 5 bases at J, leaving 6 bases unmatched. Germline V CDR1 and CDR2: SQVTM, ANQGSEA. The CDR3 totals 12 residues. The CDR3 DNA follows: TGCAGCGCCGCAGGACAGGGATATGGCTACACCTTC. Translation gives CSAAGQGYGYTF.

This clonotype turned up a few times. V is TRBV18 and J is TRBJ2-3; D is uncertain. The CDR3 has 16 amino acids. Looked up from germline, CDR1 is KGHSH and CDR2 is LQKENI. The V and J ends lost 2 bases and 3 bases respectively, with 15 bases between them. CDR3 bases: TGTGCCAGCTCACCAAAGTATGTCCTAGGGACAGATACGCAGTATTTT. Translating gives CASSPKYVLGTDTQYF. The full variable domain, its missing parts supplied by reference TRBV18 and TRBJ2-3, is NAGVMQNPRHLVRRRGQEARLRCSPMKGHSHVYWYRQLPEEGLKFMVYLQKENIIDESGMPKERFSAEFPKEGPSILRIQQVVRGDSAAYFCASSPKYVLGTDTQYFGPGTRLTVL.

The J gene is TRBJ2-7, the V gene TRBV5-1; perhaps TRBD2 as D (6 bases). Deletions cut 4 bases from V and 5 bases from J, with 19 bases between. CDR1 and CDR2 (germline): SGHRS, YFSETQ. CDR3 length: 15 residues. CDR3 sequence: CASSPTVGRIHEQYF. CDR3 nucleotides: TGCGCCAGCAGCCCCACGGTAGGGAGGATCCACGAGCAGTACTTC.

The rearrangement links TRBV9 to TRBJ2-7, with a possible D match to TRBD1 (6 bases). V was trimmed by 0 bases and J by 0 bases, leaving 13 bases between them. Germline values: CDR1 SGDLS, CDR2 YYNGEE. The CDR3 consists of 16 residues. The CDR3 protein is CASSVGGGRGSYEQYF. The CDR3 region has the DNA TGTGCCAGCAGCGTAGGAGGGGGACGCGGCTCCTACGAGCAGTACTTC.

This clonotype was detected a few times. J is TRBJ2-7 and V is TRBV2; a weak D match, TRBD1 (5 bases). Trimming took off 3 bases at V and 7 bases at J, with 10 bases between the two ends. The CDR3 has 12 amino acids. CDR1 SNHLY and CDR2 FYNNEI come from the germline V gene. This CDR3 is CASSDRVGEQYF. The DNA for the CDR3 is TGTGCCAGCAGTGACAGGGTGGGGGAGCAGTACTTC.

This clonotype was recorded at least ten times. J is TRBJ1-2 and V is TRBV20-1, with a weak D call TRBD1 (6 bases). This CDR3 is built from 14 residues. Germline V gene sequence: CDR1 DFQATT, CDR2 SNEGSKA (reference sequence). V dropped 1 base and J dropped 1 base, with 10 bases sitting between them. The chain's CDR3 is CSARVGGGNYGYTF. The DNA of the CDR3 is TGCAGTGCTAGAGTGGGAGGGGGTAACTATGGCTACACCTTC.

This clonotype was seen repeatedly, ten times or more. The CDR3 region is CASSHRGEKQFF. The CDR3 DNA follows: TGCGCCAGCAGCCACCGGGGAGAAAAGCAGTTCTTC. The J gene is TRBJ2-1, the V gene TRBV4-1, with D perhaps matching TRBD2 (5 bases). CDR3 size: 12 residues. Trimming cost V 3 bases and J 11 bases, with 11 bases left between them. CDR1 and CDR2 (germline): MGHRA, YSYEKL.

This chain uses TRBV20-1 with TRBJ1-6, with unresolved D. CDR3 length equals 14 residues. Germline CDR1 is DFQATT and CDR2 is SNEGSKA (reference sequence). Trimming left V 5 bases short and J 2 bases short, with 10 bases between. This CDR3 is CSAGLGPYNSPLHF. The CDR3 region has the DNA TGCAGTGCTGGTTTAGGCCCCTATAATTCACCCCTCCACTTT.

This clonotype was seen only a few times. The chain recombines TRBV6-1 with TRBJ2-3; the D call may be TRBD1 or TRBD2 (6 bases each). The CDR3 covers 14 residues. CDR1 is MNHNS and CDR2 is SASEGT in the germline V gene. V was trimmed by 6 bases and J by 4 bases, leaving 14 bases between them. DNA for the CDR3: TGTGCCAGCAGCCAGATGGGGGGCCCAGATACGCAGTATTTT. Its translation is CASSQMGGPDTQYF.

The chain links TRBV6-5 to TRBJ2-7; 11 bases map to TRBD2. V lost 4 bases, J lost 4 bases, and 6 bases stayed unmatched. Per the germline V gene, CDR1 is MNHEY and CDR2 is SVGAGI. The CDR3 totals 15 residues. CDR3 region: CASSSLTSGVYEQYF. The CDR3 nucleotides are TGTGCCAGCAGTTCTCTGACTAGCGGGGTATACGAGCAGTACTTC.

This clonotype has only a few counts. V is TRBV24-1 and J is TRBJ2-1; TRBD1 matches 8 bases. The trim removed 4 bases at V and 2 bases at J, leaving 6 bases unmatched. Germline V gives CDR1 KGHDR, CDR2 SFDVKD. The CDR3 has 16 amino acids. The CDR3 DNA sequence: TGTGCCACCAGTGAGGGACAGGAGAGCCCCTACAATGAGCAGTTCTTC. It encodes CATSEGQESPYNEQFF.

This clonotype was picked up a small number of times. The V call is TRBV7-9, the J call TRBJ1-2; perhaps TRBD1 as D (6 bases). The CDR3 totals 14 residues. V lost 3 bases, J lost 5 bases, and 13 bases lay in between. CDR1 and CDR2 from the germline V gene are SEHNR and FQNEAQ (reference sequence). The CDR3 nucleotides read TGTGCCAGCAGCTTCACGGGGGCGCAATATGGCTACACCTTC. Residues: CASSFTGAQYGYTF.

Written as DNA, the CDR3 is TGTGCCAGCAGCCAAACAGGAGGCGAGCAGTACGTC. This codes for CASSQTGGEQYV. This chain connects TRBV7-9 to TRBJ2-7, with D perhaps TRBD1 or TRBD2 (5 bases each). Germline V lookup: CDR1 SEHNR, CDR2 FQNEAQ (reference sequence). The CDR3 extends over 12 amino acids. V lost 5 bases, J lost 6 bases, and 11 bases lay in between.

This clonotype has more than one count but fewer than ten. The rearrangement joins TRBV11-2 to TRBJ2-7, with D perhaps assigned TRBD1 or TRBD2 (7 bases each). Trimming stripped 5 bases from V and 2 bases from J, with 16 bases between. The CDR3 totals 15 residues. Germline V gene data show CDR1 as SGHAT and CDR2 as FQNNGV. The CDR3 protein is CASSQFRGGPYEQYF. The CDR3 DNA reads as TGTGCCAGCAGCCAATTCAGGGGGGGGCCCTACGAGCAGTACTTC.

This clonotype was found many times. The chain carries TRBV24-1 and TRBJ2-1, with no clear D. From germline, CDR1 is KGHDR and CDR2 SFDVKD. There are 13 residues in the CDR3. Deletions cut 6 bases from V and 5 bases from J, with 10 bases between. The CDR3 protein is CATSQEQHNEQFF. The CDR3 DNA is TGTGCCACCAGTCAAGAACAGCACAATGAGCAGTTCTTC.